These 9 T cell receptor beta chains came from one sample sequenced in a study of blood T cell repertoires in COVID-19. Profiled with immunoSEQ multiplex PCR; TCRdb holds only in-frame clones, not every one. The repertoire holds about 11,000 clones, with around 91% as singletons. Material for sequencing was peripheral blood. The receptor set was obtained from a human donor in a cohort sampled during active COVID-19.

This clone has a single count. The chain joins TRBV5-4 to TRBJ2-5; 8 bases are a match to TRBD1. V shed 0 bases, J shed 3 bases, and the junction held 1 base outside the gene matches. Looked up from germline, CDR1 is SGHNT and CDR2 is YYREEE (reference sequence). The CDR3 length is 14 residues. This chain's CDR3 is CASSLGTGKETQYF. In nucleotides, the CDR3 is TGTGCCAGCAGCTTGGGGACAGGGAAAGAGACCCAGTACTTC.

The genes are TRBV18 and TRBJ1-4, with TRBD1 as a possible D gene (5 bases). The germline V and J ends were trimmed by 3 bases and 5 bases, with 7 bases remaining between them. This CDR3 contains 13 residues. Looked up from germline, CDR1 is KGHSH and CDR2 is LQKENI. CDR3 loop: CASSPTENEKLFF. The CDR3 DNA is TGTGCCAGCTCACCGACAGAAAATGAAAAACTGTTTTTT.

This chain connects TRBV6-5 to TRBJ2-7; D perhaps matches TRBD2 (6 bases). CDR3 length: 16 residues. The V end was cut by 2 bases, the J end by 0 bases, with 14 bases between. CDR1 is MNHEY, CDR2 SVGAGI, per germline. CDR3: CASSYGGTESSYEQYF. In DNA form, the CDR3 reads TGTGCCAGCAGTTACGGCGGGACCGAGAGCTCCTACGAGCAGTACTTC.

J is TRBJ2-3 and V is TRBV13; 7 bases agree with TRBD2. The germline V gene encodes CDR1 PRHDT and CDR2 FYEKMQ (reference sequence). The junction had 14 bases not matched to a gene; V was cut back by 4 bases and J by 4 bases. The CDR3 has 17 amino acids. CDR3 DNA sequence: TGTGCCAGCAGCTCCGGACTCACCGGGGGGATCCCAGATACGCAGTATTTT. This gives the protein CASSSGLTGGIPDTQYF.

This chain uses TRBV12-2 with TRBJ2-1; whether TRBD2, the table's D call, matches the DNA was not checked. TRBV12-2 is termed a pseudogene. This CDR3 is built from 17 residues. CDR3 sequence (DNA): TGTGCAAGTCGCTTAGCTTGGGGCGGGGCCCCTTACAATGAGCAGTTCTTC. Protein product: CASRLAWGGAPYNEQFF.

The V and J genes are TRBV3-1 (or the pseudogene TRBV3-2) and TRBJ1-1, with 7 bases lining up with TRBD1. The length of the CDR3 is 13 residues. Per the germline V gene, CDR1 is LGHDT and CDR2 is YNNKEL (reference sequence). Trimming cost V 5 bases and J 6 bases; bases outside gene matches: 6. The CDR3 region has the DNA TGTGCCAGCAGCTACAGGGGCTCTCCTGAAGCTTTCTTT. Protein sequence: CASSYRGSPEAFF.

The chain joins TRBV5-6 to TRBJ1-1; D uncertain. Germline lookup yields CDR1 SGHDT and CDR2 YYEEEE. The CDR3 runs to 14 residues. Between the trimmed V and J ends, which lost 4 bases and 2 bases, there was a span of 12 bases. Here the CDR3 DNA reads TGTGCCAGCAGCACAGAATGGGCCAACACTGAAGCTTTCTTT. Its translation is CASSTEWANTEAFF. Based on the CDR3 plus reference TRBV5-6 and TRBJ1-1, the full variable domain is DAGVTQSPTHLIKTRGQQVTLRCSPKSGHDTVSWYQQALGQGPQFIFQYYEEEERQRGNFPDRFSGHQFPNYSSELNVNALLLGDSALYLCASSTEWANTEAFFGQGTRLTVV.

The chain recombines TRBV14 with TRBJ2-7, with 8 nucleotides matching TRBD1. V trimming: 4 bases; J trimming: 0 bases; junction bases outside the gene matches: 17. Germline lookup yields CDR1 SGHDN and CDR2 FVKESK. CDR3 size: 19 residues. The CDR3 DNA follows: TGTGCCAGCAGCCCCCTCCGATCCCCTTACAGGGGGTCCTCCTACGAGCAGTACTTC. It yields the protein CASSPLRSPYRGSSYEQYF. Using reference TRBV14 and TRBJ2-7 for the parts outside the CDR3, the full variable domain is EAGVTQFPSHSVIEKGQTVTLRCDPISGHDNLYWYRRVMGKEIKFLLHFVKESKQDESGMPNNRFLAERTGGTYSTLKVQPAELEDSGVYFCASSPLRSPYRGSSYEQYFGPGTRLTVT.

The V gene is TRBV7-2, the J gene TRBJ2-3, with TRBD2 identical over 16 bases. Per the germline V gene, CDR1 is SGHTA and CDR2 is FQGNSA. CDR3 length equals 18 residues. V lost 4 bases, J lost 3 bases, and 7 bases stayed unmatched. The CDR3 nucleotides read TGTGCCAGCAGCTGGACCGGGACTAGCGGGGGGGTAACAGATACGCAGTATTTT. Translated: CASSWTGTSGGVTDTQYF.